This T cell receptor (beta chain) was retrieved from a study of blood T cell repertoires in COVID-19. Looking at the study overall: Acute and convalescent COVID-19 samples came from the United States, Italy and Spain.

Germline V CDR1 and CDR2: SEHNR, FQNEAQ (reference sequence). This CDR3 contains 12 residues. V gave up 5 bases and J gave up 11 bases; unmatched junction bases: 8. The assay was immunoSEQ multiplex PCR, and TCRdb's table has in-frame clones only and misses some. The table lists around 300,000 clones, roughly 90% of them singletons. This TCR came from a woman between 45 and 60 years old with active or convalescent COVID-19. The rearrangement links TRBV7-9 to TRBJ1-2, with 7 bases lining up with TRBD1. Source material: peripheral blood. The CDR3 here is CASSPHLRGYTF. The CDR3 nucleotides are TGTGCCAGCAGCCCGCACCTCAGGGGGTACACCTTC.